The rows below give T cell receptor beta chains drawn from one sample of a study of shared clonotypes between healthy human individuals. This table comes from immunoSEQ multiplex PCR, and its TCRdb copy is limited to in-frame clones, with some not included. Of about 2.4 million clones in the sample, approximately 92% are singletons; the top ten hold roughly 0.13%. The source material was naive CD4+ T cells sorted from blood. These TCRs come from a young man in good health. Each CDR3 is given with its conserved first and last residue. A D gene is named only where the DNA matches it firmly. Clone size appears in some rows only: once, few, many, or a class for an expanded clone.

V: TRBV28
D: NA
size: once
J: TRBJ2-7
CDR3: CASSPRGYEQYF
DNA: TGTGCCAGCAGTCCCAGGGGTTACGAGCAGTACTTC

V: TRBV7-2
D: NA
size: NA
J: TRBJ2-1
CDR3: CASSLAESSYNEQFF
DNA: TGTGCCAGCAGCTTAGCGGAGAGCTCCTACAATGAGCAGTTCTTC

V: TRBV6-5
D: NA
size: NA
J: TRBJ2-7
CDR3: CASSYLRSDEQYF
DNA: TGTGCCAGCAGTTACCTACGTTCCGACGAGCAGTACTTC

V: TRBV19
D: NA
size: NA
J: TRBJ1-1
CDR3: CASSIGVEAFF
DNA: TGTGCCAGTAGTATAGGGGTGGAAGCTTTCTTT

V: TRBV5-4
D: NA
size: NA
J: TRBJ1-2
CDR3: CASSSPGERSNYGYTF
DNA: TGTGCCAGCAGTTCCCCGGGGGAGCGGTCTAACTATGGCTACACCTTC

V: TRBV5-1
D: TRBD2
size: NA
J: TRBJ2-2
CDR3: CASSGGDSANTGELFF
DNA: TGCGCCAGCAGCGGGGGGGACTCCGCGAACACCGGGGAGCTGTTTTTT

V: TRBV18
D: TRBD1
size: NA
J: TRBJ1-2
CDR3: CASSPGQGDGGYTF
DNA: TGTGCCAGCTCACCGGGACAGGGGGATGGTGGCTACACCTTC

V: TRBV5-4
D: NA
size: NA
J: TRBJ2-5
CDR3: CASSLLGGPETQYF
DNA: TGTGCCAGCAGCTTGTTGGGGGGGCCGGAGACCCAGTACTTC

V: TRBV11-2
D: TRBD1
size: NA
J: TRBJ2-7
CDR3: CASNRKTGVGEQYF
DNA: TGTGCCAGCAACCGAAAAACAGGGGTTGGCGAGCAGTACTTC

V: TRBV18
D: NA
size: NA
J: TRBJ1-6
CDR3: CASSPGRQEKNSPLHF
DNA: TGTGCCAGCTCACCAGGGAGACAGGAGAAAAATTCACCCCTCCACTTT

V: TRBV2
D: NA
size: NA
J: TRBJ2-5
CDR3: CASSRFPGLGETQYF
DNA: TGTGCCAGCAGCAGATTCCCGGGTTTAGGGGAGACCCAGTACTTC

V: TRBV12-5
D: NA
size: NA
J: TRBJ1-1
CDR3: CASGLHWNREAFF
DNA: TGTGCTAGTGGTTTGCATTGGAACCGTGAAGCTTTCTTT

V: TRBV7-2
D: NA
size: NA
J: TRBJ2-3
CDR3: CASSFRGPSTDTQYF
DNA: TGTGCCAGCAGCTTCAGAGGGCCAAGCACAGATACGCAGTATTTT

V: TRBV5-6
D: NA
size: NA
J: TRBJ2-5
CDR3: CASSLGRGHQETQYF
DNA: TGTGCCAGCAGCTTGGGGAGGGGGCACCAAGAGACCCAGTACTTC

V: TRBV4-2
D: NA
size: few
J: TRBJ1-3
CDR3: CASSQGDKGNTIYF
DNA: TGTGCCAGCAGCCAAGGGGACAAAGGAAACACCATATATTTT

V: TRBV5-6
D: TRBD2
size: NA
J: TRBJ2-3
CDR3: CASSLEPGGHTDTQYF
DNA: TGTGCCAGCAGCTTGGAACCGGGAGGCCACACAGATACGCAGTATTTT

V: TRBV30
D: TRBD1
size: few
J: TRBJ1-1
CDR3: CAWSRQGSAFF
DNA: TGTGCCTGGTCCAGACAGGGCTCAGCTTTCTTT

V: TRBV5-1
D: TRBD1
size: NA
J: TRBJ2-5
CDR3: CASSRGDRENQETQYF
DNA: TGCGCCAGCAGCAGAGGGGACAGGGAAAACCAAGAGACCCAGTACTTC

V: TRBV19
D: NA
size: NA
J: TRBJ2-1
CDR3: CASRHRALRGDEQFF
DNA: TGTGCCAGTAGGCACAGAGCCTTAAGGGGCGATGAGCAGTTCTTC

V: TRBV5-8
D: NA
size: NA
J: TRBJ1-5
CDR3: CASSPKGINQPQHF
DNA: TGTGCCAGCAGCCCGAAAGGGATCAATCAGCCCCAGCATTTT

V: TRBV6-5
D: NA
size: NA
J: TRBJ1-2
CDR3: CASSQGIYGYTF
DNA: TGTGCCAGCAGCCAAGGGATCTATGGCTACACCTTC

V: TRBV9
D: NA
size: NA
J: TRBJ2-3
CDR3: CASSVGASGSTDTQYF
DNA: TGTGCCAGCAGCGTAGGCGCGAGCGGGAGCACAGATACGCAGTATTTT

V: TRBV2
D: NA
size: NA
J: TRBJ1-2
CDR3: CASSGERVEGYTF
DNA: TGTGCCAGCAGTGGAGAGCGGGTTGAAGGCTACACCTTC

V: TRBV29-1
D: NA
size: NA
J: TRBJ2-2
CDR3: CSVRKGIPGELFF
DNA: TGCAGCGTTCGGAAGGGTATCCCCGGGGAGCTGTTTTTT

V: TRBV7-9
D: NA
size: NA
J: TRBJ2-5
CDR3: CASSPSGREQGRETQYF
DNA: TGTGCCAGCAGCCCGAGCGGCAGGGAGCAGGGACGGGAGACCCAGTACTTC

V: TRBV12-5
D: TRBD2
size: NA
J: TRBJ2-7
CDR3: CASGLEGLAGYEQYF
DNA: TGTGCTAGTGGTTTAGAAGGACTAGCGGGGTACGAGCAGTACTTC

V: TRBV6-1
D: NA
size: NA
J: TRBJ1-1
CDR3: CASSTRENTEAFF
DNA: TGTGCCAGCAGTACAAGGGAGAACACTGAAGCTTTCTTT

V: TRBV27
D: TRBD1
size: NA
J: TRBJ2-1
CDR3: CASRGQGWTNEQFF
DNA: TGTGCCAGCAGAGGACAGGGGTGGACGAATGAGCAGTTCTTC

V: TRBV25-1
D: TRBD1
size: NA
J: TRBJ1-1
CDR3: CASSDAGGTEAFF
DNA: TGTGCCAGCAGTGACGCAGGGGGCACTGAAGCTTTCTTT

V: TRBV7-9
D: TRBD1
size: NA
J: TRBJ2-1
CDR3: CASSLVGWAGGWNEQFF
DNA: TGTGCCAGCAGCTTAGTCGGGTGGGCAGGGGGCTGGAATGAGCAGTTCTTC

V: TRBV7-9
D: TRBD1
size: few
J: TRBJ1-1
CDR3: CASSSGTGEAFF
DNA: TGTGCCAGCAGCTCCGGGACAGGAGAAGCTTTCTTT

V: TRBV2
D: TRBD1
size: once
J: TRBJ1-2
CDR3: CASRRTGTHGYTF
DNA: TGTGCCAGCAGGCGGACAGGGACCCATGGCTACACCTTC

V: TRBV5-4
D: NA
size: NA
J: TRBJ2-5
CDR3: CASSGPGTAGLYPKRTQYF
DNA: TGTGCCAGCAGCGGACCCGGGACGGCCGGCCTGTATCCTAAGAGAACCCAGTACTTC

V: TRBV28
D: NA
size: NA
J: TRBJ1-6
CDR3: CASSPGGAPYNSPLHF
DNA: TGTGCCAGCAGCCCTGGGGGGGCTCCCTATAATTCACCCCTCCACTTT

V: TRBV7-2
D: TRBD2
size: NA
J: TRBJ2-5
CDR3: CASSLKKASGTIQETQYF
DNA: TGTGCCAGCAGCTTAAAAAAGGCTAGCGGGACAATACAAGAGACCCAGTACTTC

V: TRBV7-2
D: NA
size: NA
J: TRBJ1-2
CDR3: CASSLDRVGGYTF
DNA: TGTGCCAGCAGCTTAGACAGGGTTGGCGGCTACACCTTC

V: TRBV6-4
D: TRBD1
size: NA
J: TRBJ2-7
CDR3: CASSDSKQGPTYEQYF
DNA: TGTGCCAGCAGTGACTCGAAACAGGGGCCAACCTACGAGCAGTACTTC

V: TRBV5-6
D: NA
size: NA
J: TRBJ1-4
CDR3: CASTLHGTGRGEKLFF
DNA: TGTGCCAGCACCTTACACGGAACAGGGCGGGGTGAAAAACTGTTTTTT

V: TRBV6-6
D: NA
size: NA
J: TRBJ1-1
CDR3: CASRPSVGGYTEAFF
DNA: TGTGCCAGCAGGCCGTCGGTAGGAGGGTACACTGAAGCTTTCTTT

V: TRBV11-2
D: TRBD2
size: once
J: TRBJ2-3
CDR3: CASSLRPKASGDTDTQYF
DNA: TGTGCCAGCAGCTTACGACCCAAGGCTAGCGGCGACACAGATACGCAGTATTTT

V: TRBV5-6
D: NA
size: NA
J: TRBJ1-2
CDR3: CASSLRSYGYTF
DNA: TGTGCCAGCAGCTTGAGAAGTTATGGCTACACCTTC

V: TRBV5-1
D: NA
size: once
J: TRBJ2-5
CDR3: CASSLREFAETQYF
DNA: TGCGCCAGCAGCTTGCGAGAATTCGCAGAGACCCAGTACTTC

V: TRBV29-1
D: TRBD2
size: NA
J: TRBJ2-1
CDR3: CSVELSGRAYNEQFF
DNA: TGCAGCGTTGAACTGAGCGGGAGAGCCTACAATGAGCAGTTCTTC

V: TRBV5-8
D: NA
size: NA
J: TRBJ2-1
CDR3: CASSSRQGSGYNEQFF
DNA: TGTGCCAGCAGCTCTCGACAGGGTAGCGGTTACAATGAGCAGTTCTTC

V: TRBV6-5
D: TRBD1
size: few
J: TRBJ1-2
CDR3: CASSQGGGYTF
DNA: TGTGCCAGCAGTCAGGGGGGCGGCTACACCTTC

V: TRBV28
D: TRBD1
size: NA
J: TRBJ2-6
CDR3: CASSPQGAGANVLTF
DNA: TGTGCCAGCAGTCCTCAGGGGGCTGGGGCCAACGTCCTGACTTTC

V: TRBV5-4
D: NA
size: NA
J: TRBJ1-2
CDR3: CASSLPRQQQGGYTF
DNA: TGTGCCAGCAGCTTGCCAAGACAGCAGCAGGGTGGCTACACCTTC

V: TRBV7-2
D: NA
size: NA
J: TRBJ1-4
CDR3: CASSLQGPTNEKLFF
DNA: TGTGCCAGCAGCCTACAGGGCCCAACTAATGAAAAACTGTTTTTT

V: TRBV7-6
D: TRBD1
size: NA
J: TRBJ2-7
CDR3: CASSLSGTGKKLSYEQYF
DNA: TGTGCCAGCAGCTTGTCCGGGACAGGGAAAAAGCTCTCCTACGAGCAGTACTTC